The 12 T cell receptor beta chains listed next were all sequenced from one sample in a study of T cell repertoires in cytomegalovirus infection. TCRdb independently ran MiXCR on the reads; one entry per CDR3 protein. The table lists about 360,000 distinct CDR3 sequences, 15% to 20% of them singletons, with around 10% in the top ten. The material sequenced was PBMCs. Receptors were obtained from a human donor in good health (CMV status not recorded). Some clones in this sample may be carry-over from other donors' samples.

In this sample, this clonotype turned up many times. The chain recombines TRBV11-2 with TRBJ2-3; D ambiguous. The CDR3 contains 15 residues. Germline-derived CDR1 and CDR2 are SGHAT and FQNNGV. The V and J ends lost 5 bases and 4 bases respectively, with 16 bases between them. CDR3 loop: CASSPRLGISDTQYF. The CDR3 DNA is TGTGCCAGCAGCCCCCGCCTAGGGATTTCAGATACGCAGTATTTT.

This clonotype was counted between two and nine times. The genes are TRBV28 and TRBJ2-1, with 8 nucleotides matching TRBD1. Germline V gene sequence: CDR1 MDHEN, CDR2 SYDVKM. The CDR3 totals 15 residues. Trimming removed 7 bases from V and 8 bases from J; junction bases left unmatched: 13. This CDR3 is CASNQRTGKGDEQFF. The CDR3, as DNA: TGTGCCAGCAACCAACGGACAGGGAAGGGCGATGAGCAGTTCTTC.

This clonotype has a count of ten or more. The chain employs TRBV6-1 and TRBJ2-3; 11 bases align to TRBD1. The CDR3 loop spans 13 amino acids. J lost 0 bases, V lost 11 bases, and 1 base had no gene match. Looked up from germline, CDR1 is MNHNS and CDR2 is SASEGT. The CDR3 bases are TGTGCCGGACAGGGGGCTAGCACAGATACGCAGTATTTT. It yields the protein CAGQGASTDTQYF.

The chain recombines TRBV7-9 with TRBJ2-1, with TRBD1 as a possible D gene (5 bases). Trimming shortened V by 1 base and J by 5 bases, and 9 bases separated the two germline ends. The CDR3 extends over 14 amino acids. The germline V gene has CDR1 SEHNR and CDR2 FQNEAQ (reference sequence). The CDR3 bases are TGTGCCAGCAGCTTAGTGGCAGGGAACAATGAGCAGTTCTTC. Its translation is CASSLVAGNNEQFF. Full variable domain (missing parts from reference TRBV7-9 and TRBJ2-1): DTGVSQNPRHKITKRGQNVTFRCDPISEHNRLYWYRQTLGQGPEFLTYFQNEAQLEKSRLLSDRFSAERPKGSFSTLEIQRTEQGDSAMYLCASSLVAGNNEQFFGPGTRLTVL.

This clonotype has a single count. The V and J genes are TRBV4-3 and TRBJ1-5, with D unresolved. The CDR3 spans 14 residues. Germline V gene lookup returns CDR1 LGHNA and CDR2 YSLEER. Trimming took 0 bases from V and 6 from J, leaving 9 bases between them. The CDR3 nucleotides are TGCGCCAGCAGCCAAGAGGCAGCGGGTCAGCCCCAGCATTTT. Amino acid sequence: CASSQEAAGQPQHF.

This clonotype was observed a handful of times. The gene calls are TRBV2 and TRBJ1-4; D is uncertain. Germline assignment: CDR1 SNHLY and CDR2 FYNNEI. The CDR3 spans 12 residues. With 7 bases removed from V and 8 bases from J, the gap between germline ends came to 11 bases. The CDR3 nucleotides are TGTGCCAGCAACTCGTACGACGAAAAACTGTTTTTT. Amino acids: CASNSYDEKLFF.

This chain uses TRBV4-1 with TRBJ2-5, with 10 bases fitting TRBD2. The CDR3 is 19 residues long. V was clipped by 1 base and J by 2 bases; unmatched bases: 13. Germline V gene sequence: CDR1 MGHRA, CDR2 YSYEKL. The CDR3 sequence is CASSQVSGLAFYTQETQYF. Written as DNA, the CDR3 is TGCGCCAGCAGCCAAGTCTCGGGACTAGCGTTTTACACACAAGAGACCCAGTACTTC.

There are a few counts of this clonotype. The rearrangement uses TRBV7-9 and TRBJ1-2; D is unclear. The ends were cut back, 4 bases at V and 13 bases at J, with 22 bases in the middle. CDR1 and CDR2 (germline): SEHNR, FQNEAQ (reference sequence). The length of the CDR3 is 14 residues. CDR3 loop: CASSSTRTGQPRTF. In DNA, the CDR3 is TGTGCCAGCAGCTCCACAAGGACTGGGCAGCCGCGCACCTTC.

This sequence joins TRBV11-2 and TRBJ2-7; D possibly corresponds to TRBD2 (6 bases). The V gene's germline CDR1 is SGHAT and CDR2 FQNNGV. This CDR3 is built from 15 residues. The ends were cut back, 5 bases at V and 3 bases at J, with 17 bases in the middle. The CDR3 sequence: CASSNLRRGNYEQYF. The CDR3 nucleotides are TGTGCCAGCAGCAACCTCCGGAGGGGAAACTACGAGCAGTACTTC.

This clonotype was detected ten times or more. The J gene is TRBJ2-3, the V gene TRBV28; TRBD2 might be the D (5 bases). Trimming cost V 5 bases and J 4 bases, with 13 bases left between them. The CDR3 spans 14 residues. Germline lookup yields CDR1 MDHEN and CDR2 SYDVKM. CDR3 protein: CASSPSAGADTQYF. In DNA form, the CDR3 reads TGTGCCAGCAGTCCCTCGGCGGGTGCAGATACGCAGTATTTT.

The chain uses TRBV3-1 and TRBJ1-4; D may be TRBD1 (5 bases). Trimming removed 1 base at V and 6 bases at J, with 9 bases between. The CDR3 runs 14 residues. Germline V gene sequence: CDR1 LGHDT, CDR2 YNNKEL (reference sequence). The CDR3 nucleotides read TGTGCCAGCAGCCAAGGGGACCGAGATGAAAAACTGTTTTTT. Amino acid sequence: CASSQGDRDEKLFF.

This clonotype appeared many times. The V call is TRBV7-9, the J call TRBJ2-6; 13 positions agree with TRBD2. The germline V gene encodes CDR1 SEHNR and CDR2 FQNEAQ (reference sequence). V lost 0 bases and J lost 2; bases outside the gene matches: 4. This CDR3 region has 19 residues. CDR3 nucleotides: TGTGCCAGCAGCTTAGCAGGGACTAGCGGGACTCCTGGGGCCAACGTCCTGACTTTC. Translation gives CASSLAGTSGTPGANVLTF.